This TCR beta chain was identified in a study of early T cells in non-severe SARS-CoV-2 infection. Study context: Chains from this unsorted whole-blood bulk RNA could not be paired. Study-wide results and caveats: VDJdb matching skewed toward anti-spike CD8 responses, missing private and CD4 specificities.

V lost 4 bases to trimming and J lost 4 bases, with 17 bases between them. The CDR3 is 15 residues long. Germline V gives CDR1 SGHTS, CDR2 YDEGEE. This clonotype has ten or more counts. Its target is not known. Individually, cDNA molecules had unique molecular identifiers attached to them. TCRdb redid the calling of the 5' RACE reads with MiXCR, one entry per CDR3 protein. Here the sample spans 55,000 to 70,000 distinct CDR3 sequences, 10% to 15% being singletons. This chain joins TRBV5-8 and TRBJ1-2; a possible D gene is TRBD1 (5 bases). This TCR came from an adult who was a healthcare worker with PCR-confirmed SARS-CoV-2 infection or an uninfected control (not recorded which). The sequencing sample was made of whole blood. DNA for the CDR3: TGTGCCAGCAGCCAATACCAGGGCTCCGGCTATGGCTACACCTTC. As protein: CASSQYQGSGYGYTF. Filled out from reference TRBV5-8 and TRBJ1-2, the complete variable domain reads EAGVTQSPTHLIKTRGQQATLRCSPISGHTSVYWYQQALGLGLQFLLWYDEGEERNRGNFPPRFSGRQFPNYSSELNVNALELEDSALYLCASSQYQGSGYGYTFGSGTRLTVV.